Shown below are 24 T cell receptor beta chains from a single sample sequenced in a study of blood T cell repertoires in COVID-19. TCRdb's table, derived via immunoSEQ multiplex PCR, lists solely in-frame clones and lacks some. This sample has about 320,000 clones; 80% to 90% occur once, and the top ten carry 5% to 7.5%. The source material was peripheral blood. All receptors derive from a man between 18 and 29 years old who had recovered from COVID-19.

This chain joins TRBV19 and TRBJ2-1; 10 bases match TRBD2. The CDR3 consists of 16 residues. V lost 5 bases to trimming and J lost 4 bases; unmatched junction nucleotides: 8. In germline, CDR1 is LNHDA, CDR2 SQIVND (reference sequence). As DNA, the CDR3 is TGTGCCAGTAGTCCTCCCGGACTAGCGGTATACAATGAGCAGTTCTTC. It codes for CASSPPGLAVYNEQFF.

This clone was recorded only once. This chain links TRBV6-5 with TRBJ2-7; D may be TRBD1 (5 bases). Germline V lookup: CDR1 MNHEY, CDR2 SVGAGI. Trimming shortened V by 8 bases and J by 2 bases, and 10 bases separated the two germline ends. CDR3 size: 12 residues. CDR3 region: CASQQDTYEQYF. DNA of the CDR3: TGTGCCAGCCAACAGGATACCTACGAGCAGTACTTC.

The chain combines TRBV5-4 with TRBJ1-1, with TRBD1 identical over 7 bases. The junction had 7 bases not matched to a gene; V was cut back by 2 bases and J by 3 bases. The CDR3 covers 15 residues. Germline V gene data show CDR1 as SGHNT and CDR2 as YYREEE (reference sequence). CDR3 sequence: CASSFYRGTDTEAFF. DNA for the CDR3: TGTGCCAGCAGCTTCTACAGGGGTACGGACACTGAAGCTTTCTTT. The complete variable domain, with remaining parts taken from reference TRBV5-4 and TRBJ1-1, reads ETGVTQSPTHLIKTRGQQVTLRCSSQSGHNTVSWYQQALGQGPQFIFQYYREEENGRGNFPPRFSGLQFPNYSSELNVNALELDDSALYLCASSFYRGTDTEAFFGQGTRLTVV.

The CDR3, as DNA: TGTGCCAGCAGCTTTGAAGCGGGAAAAGCCTACAATGAGCAGTTCTTC. Residues: CASSFEAGKAYNEQFF. The chain carries TRBV7-9 and TRBJ2-1, with TRBD2 matching over 7 bases. Germline CDR1 reads SEHNR; CDR2 reads FQNEAQ (reference sequence). The CDR3 consists of 16 residues. The V and J ends lost 3 bases and 2 bases, in that order; junction bases with no gene match: 7.

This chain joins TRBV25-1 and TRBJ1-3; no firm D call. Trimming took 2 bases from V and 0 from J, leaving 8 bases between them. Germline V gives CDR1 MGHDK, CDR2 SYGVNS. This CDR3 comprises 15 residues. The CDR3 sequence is CASSETGYSGNTIYF. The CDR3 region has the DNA TGTGCCAGCAGTGAAACGGGGTACTCTGGAAACACCATATATTTT. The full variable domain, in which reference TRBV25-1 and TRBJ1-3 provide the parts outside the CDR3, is EADIYQTPRYLVIGTGKKITLECSQTMGHDKMYWYQQDPGMELHLIHYSYGVNSTEKGDLSSESTVSRIRTEHFPLTLESARPSHTSQYLCASSETGYSGNTIYFGEGSWLTVV.

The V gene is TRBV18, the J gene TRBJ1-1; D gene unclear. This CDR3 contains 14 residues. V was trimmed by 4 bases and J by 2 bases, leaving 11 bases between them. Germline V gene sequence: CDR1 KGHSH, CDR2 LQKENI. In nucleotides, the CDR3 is TGTGCCAGCTCACGAGACATTATTAACACTGAAGCTTTCTTT. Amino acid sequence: CASSRDIINTEAFF.

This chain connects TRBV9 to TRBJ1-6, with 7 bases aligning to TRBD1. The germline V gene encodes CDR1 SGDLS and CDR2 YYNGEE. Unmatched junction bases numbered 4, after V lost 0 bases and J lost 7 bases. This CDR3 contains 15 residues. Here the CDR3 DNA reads TGTGCCAGCAGCGTAGAAGGGGGCGGGAATTCACCCCTCCACTTT. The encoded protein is CASSVEGGGNSPLHF. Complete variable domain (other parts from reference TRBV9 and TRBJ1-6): DSGVTQTPKHLITATGQRVTLRCSPRSGDLSVYWYQQSLDQGLQFLIQYYNGEERAKGNILERFSAQQFPDLHSELNLSSLELGDSALYFCASSVEGGGNSPLHFGNGTRLTVT.

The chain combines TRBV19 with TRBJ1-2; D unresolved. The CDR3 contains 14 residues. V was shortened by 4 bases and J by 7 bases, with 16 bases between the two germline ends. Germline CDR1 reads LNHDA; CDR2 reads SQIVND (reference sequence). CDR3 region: CASSTSSAPTGYTF. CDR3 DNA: TGTGCCAGTAGTACCTCCAGCGCACCCACTGGCTACACCTTC. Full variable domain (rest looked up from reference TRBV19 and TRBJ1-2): DGGITQSPKYLFRKEGQNVTLSCEQNLNHDAMYWYRQDPGQGLRLIYYSQIVNDFQKGDIAEGYSVSREKKESFPLTVTSAQKNPTAFYLCASSTSSAPTGYTFGSGTRLTVV.

This CDR3 is CASSPQVLTYEQYF. DNA of the CDR3: TGTGCCAGCAGCCCCCAGGTCCTAACCTACGAGCAGTACTTC. The V gene is TRBV4-2, the J gene TRBJ2-7; D is undetermined. Germline CDR1 and CDR2: LGHNA and YNFKEQ. The V end lost 4 bases, the J end lost 2 bases, and 12 bases lay between the germline ends. The CDR3 sequence is 14 residues long.

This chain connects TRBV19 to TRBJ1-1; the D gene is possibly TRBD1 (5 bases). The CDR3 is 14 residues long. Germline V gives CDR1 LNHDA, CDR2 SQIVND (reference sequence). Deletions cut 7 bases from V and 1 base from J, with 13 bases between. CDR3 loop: CASNRAGPNTEAFF. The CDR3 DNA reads TGTGCCAGTAATCGAGCAGGGCCGAACACTGAAGCTTTCTTT.

This CDR3 reads CASTTGTGNPYEQYF. As DNA, the CDR3 is TGTGCCAGCACGACCGGGACAGGCAACCCCTACGAGCAGTACTTC. J is TRBJ2-7 and V is TRBV6-5; 8 bases are shared with TRBD1. Per the germline V gene, CDR1 is MNHEY and CDR2 is SVGAGI. J lost 2 bases, V lost 7 bases, and 10 bases had no gene match. This CDR3 comprises 15 residues.

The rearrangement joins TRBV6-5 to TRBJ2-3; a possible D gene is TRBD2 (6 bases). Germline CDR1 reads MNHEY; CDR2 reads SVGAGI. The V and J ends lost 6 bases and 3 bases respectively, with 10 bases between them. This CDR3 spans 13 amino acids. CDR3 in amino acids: CASRREETDTQYF. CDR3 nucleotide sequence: TGTGCCAGCAGAAGGGAGGAAACAGATACGCAGTATTTT.

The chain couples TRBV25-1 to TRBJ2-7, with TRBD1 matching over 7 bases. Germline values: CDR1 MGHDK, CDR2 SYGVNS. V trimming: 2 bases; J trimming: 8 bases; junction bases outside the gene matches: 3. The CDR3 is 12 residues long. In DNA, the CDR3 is TGTGCCAGCAGTGAAAGGGACAGTAAGCAGTACTTC. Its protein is CASSERDSKQYF.

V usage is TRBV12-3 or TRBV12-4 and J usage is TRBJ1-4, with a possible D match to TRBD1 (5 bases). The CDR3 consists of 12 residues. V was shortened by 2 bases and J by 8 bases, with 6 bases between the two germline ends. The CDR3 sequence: CASSLRGEKLFF. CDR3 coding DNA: TGTGCCAGCAGTTTAAGGGGCGAAAAACTGTTTTTT.

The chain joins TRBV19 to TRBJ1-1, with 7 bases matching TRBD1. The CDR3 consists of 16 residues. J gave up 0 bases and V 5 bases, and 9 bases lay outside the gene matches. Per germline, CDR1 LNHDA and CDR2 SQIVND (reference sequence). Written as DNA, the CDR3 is TGTGCCAGTAGTTCCCGTGGAGGGGGCTTGAACACTGAAGCTTTCTTT. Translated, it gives CASSSRGGGLNTEAFF.

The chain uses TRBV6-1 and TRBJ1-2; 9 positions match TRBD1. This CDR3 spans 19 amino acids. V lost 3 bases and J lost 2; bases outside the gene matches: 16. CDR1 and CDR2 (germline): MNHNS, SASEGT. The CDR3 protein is CASSDDLGTGPGLNYGYTF. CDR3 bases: TGTGCCAGCAGTGACGACCTCGGGACAGGGCCTGGGTTAAACTATGGCTACACCTTC.

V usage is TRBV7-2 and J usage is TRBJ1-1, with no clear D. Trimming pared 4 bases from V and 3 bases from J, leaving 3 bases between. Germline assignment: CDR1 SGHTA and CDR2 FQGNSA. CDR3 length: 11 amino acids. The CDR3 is CASSSYTEAFF. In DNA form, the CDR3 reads TGTGCCAGCAGCTCCTACACTGAAGCTTTCTTT.

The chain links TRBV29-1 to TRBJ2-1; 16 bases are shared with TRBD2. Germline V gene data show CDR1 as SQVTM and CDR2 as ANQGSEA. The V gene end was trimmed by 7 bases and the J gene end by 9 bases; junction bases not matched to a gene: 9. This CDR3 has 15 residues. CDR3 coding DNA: TGCAGCGCCCGAGGGACTAGCGGGGGGGCCGGTGAGCAGTTCTTC. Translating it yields CSARGTSGGAGEQFF.

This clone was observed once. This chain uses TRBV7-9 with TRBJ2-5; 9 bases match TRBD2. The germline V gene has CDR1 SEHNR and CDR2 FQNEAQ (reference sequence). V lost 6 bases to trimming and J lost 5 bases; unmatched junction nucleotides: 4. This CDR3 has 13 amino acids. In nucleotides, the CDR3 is TGTGCCAGCAGGGGACTAGCAGGGGAGACCCAGTACTTC. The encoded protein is CASRGLAGETQYF.

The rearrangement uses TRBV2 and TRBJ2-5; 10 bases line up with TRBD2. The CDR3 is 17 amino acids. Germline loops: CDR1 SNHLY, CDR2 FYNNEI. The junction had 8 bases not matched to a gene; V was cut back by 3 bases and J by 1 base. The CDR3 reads CASSDFLAGDGQETQYF. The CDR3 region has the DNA TGTGCCAGCAGTGATTTCCTAGCGGGAGATGGCCAAGAGACCCAGTACTTC.

The CDR3 region is CASGQGGGYTF. CDR3 nucleotide sequence: TGTGCCAGCGGCCAGGGTGGTGGCTACACCTTC. This chain connects TRBV5-4 to TRBJ1-2, with D tentatively TRBD1 (5 bases). The CDR3 runs 11 residues. CDR1 is SGHNT, CDR2 YYREEE, per germline (reference sequence). Trimming left V 7 bases short and J 7 bases short, with 11 bases between. The full variable domain, rest sourced from reference TRBV5-4 and TRBJ1-2, is ETGVTQSPTHLIKTRGQQVTLRCSSQSGHNTVSWYQQALGQGPQFIFQYYREEENGRGNFPPRFSGLQFPNYSSELNVNALELDDSALYLCASGQGGGYTFGSGTRLTVV.

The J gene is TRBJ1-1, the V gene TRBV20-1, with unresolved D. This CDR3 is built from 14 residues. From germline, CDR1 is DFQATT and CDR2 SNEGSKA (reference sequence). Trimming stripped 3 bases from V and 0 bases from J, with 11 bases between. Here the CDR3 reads CSASRGHMNTEAFF. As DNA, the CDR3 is TGCAGTGCTAGTCGCGGTCACATGAACACTGAAGCTTTCTTT.

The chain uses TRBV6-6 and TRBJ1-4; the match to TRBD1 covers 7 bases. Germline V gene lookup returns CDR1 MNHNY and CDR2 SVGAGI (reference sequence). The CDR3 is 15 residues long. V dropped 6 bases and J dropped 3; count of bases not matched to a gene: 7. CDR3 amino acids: CASRQGTAPNEKLFF. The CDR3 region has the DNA TGTGCCAGCAGGCAAGGGACAGCGCCTAATGAAAAACTGTTTTTT.

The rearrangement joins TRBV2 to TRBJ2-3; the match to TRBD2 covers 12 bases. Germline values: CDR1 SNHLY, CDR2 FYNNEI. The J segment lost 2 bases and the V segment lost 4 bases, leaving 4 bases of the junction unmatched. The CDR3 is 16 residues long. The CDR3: CASSGTSGDFTDTQYF. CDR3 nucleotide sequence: TGTGCCAGCAGTGGGACTAGCGGGGACTTCACAGATACGCAGTATTTT.